These 21 T cell receptor beta chains were sequenced from one sample in a study of T cell changes during pregnancy in multiple sclerosis. Clones were read by immunoSEQ multiplex PCR, and TCRdb kept only the in-frame ones, dropping some. This table holds some 80,000 clones, about 94% found once. This specimen was CD4+ T cells from peripheral blood mononuclear cells, taken after pregnancy. These receptors all come from a female donor with multiple sclerosis, enrolled in a pregnancy study.

This sequence joins TRBV5-5 and TRBJ2-7; D is possibly TRBD2 (6 bases). Deletions cut 5 bases from V and 3 bases from J, with 18 bases between. There are 15 residues in the CDR3. The germline CDR1 and CDR2 sequences are SGHKS and YYEKEE (reference sequence). CDR3 bases: TGTGCCAGCAGTTTACCCCCCGGGACTCTCTACGAGCAGTACTTC. Translating gives CASSLPPGTLYEQYF.

This clone turned up a few times. DNA for the CDR3: TGTGCCATCCAGGGTTCCACTGAAGCTTTCTTT. Translation: CAIQGSTEAFF. The chain combines TRBV28 with TRBJ1-1; D might be TRBD1 (5 bases). Trimming cost V 10 bases and J 4 bases, with 10 bases left between them. Germline loops: CDR1 MDHEN, CDR2 SYDVKM. CDR3 length: 11 amino acids.

The chain carries TRBV28 and TRBJ2-5, with TRBD1 matching 8 bases. V lost 5 bases and J lost 5; bases outside the gene matches: 7. CDR1 is MDHEN and CDR2 is SYDVKM in the germline V gene. The CDR3 sequence is 14 residues long. The CDR3 spells CASSQGAQGETQYF. The DNA for the CDR3 is TGTGCCAGCAGTCAGGGGGCCCAGGGGGAGACCCAGTACTTC. Looking up the rest from reference TRBV28 and TRBJ2-5 gives the full variable domain: DVKVTQSSRYLVKRTGEKVFLECVQDMDHENMFWYRQDPGLGLRLIYFSYDVKMKEKGDIPEGYSVSREKKERFSLILESASTNQTSMYLCASSQGAQGETQYFGPGTRLLVL.

The rearrangement links TRBV7-9 to TRBJ2-1; weak D call: TRBD1 (6 bases). The CDR3 extends over 16 amino acids. Germline CDR1 is SEHNR and CDR2 is FQNEAQ (reference sequence). The V end was cut by 1 base, the J end by 3 bases, with 13 bases between. CDR3 residues: CASSLVGGQGYNEQFF. CDR3 nucleotides: TGTGCCAGCAGCTTAGTAGGGGGACAAGGCTACAATGAGCAGTTCTTC. Looking up the rest from reference TRBV7-9 and TRBJ2-1 gives the full variable domain: DTGVSQNPRHKITKRGQNVTFRCDPISEHNRLYWYRQTLGQGPEFLTYFQNEAQLEKSRLLSDRFSAERPKGSFSTLEIQRTEQGDSAMYLCASSLVGGQGYNEQFFGPGTRLTVL.

This clone is a singleton in its sample. V gene TRBV19 combines with J gene TRBJ1-4; D possibly corresponds to TRBD1 (5 bases). The CDR3 consists of 15 residues. V gave up 4 bases and J gave up 0 bases, with 9 bases separating them. In germline, CDR1 is LNHDA, CDR2 SQIVND (reference sequence). DNA for the CDR3: TGTGCCAGTAGTACCACAGGAGCAACTAATGAAAAACTGTTTTTT. Encoded protein: CASSTTGATNEKLFF.

The CDR3 DNA is TGTGCCAGCAGTGGGACTCACAATGAGCAGTTCTTC. It translates to CASSGTHNEQFF. The V and J genes are TRBV6-1 and TRBJ2-1; D possibly corresponds to TRBD2 (5 bases). Trimming shortened V by 4 bases and J by 5 bases, and 6 bases separated the two germline ends. CDR1 and CDR2 (germline): MNHNS, SASEGT. The CDR3 is 12 residues long.

The gene calls are TRBV11-1 and TRBJ2-7; TRBD1 matches at 8 bases. Germline CDR1 and CDR2: SGHAT and FQDESV (reference sequence). CDR3 length: 14 amino acids. Unmatched junction bases numbered 6, after V lost 4 bases and J lost 4 bases. CDR3 residues: CASSSGTGLYEQYF. In DNA form, the CDR3 reads TGTGCCAGCAGCTCCGGGACAGGATTATACGAGCAGTACTTC.

The chain couples TRBV7-9 to TRBJ1-5; 7 bases align to TRBD1. Germline trimming cut 5 bases from V and 3 bases from J; bases unmatched to any gene: 7. Per the germline V gene, CDR1 is SEHNR and CDR2 is FQNEAQ (reference sequence). The CDR3 contains 15 residues. The CDR3 DNA reads as TGTGCCAGCAGCCCCGGGACAGTCCTCAATCAGCCCCAGCATTTT. Protein sequence: CASSPGTVLNQPQHF.

This clone was seen a handful of times. The chain employs TRBV2 and TRBJ1-4, with a weak D call TRBD1 (5 bases). From germline, CDR1 is SNHLY and CDR2 FYNNEI. This CDR3 is built from 15 residues. With 5 bases removed from V and 0 bases from J, the gap between germline ends came to 10 bases. This CDR3 is CASSHRTSTNEKLFF. The CDR3 DNA follows: TGTGCCAGCAGTCACAGGACCTCAACTAATGAAAAACTGTTTTTT.

The CDR3 DNA sequence: TGTGCCAGCAGCTTGATGGCGGGAGAGACAGATACGCAGTATTTT. Amino acid sequence: CASSLMAGETDTQYF. The J gene is TRBJ2-3, the V gene TRBV5-4; 7 bases match TRBD2. This CDR3 has 15 residues. V dropped 1 base and J dropped 3; count of bases not matched to a gene: 5. From germline, CDR1 is SGHNT and CDR2 YYREEE (reference sequence). Drawing the rest from reference TRBV5-4 and TRBJ2-3, the complete variable domain is ETGVTQSPTHLIKTRGQQVTLRCSSQSGHNTVSWYQQALGQGPQFIFQYYREEENGRGNFPPRFSGLQFPNYSSELNVNALELDDSALYLCASSLMAGETDTQYFGPGTRLTVL.

The gene calls are TRBV9 and TRBJ1-2, with 9 bases aligning to TRBD1. V trimming: 3 bases; J trimming: 4 bases; junction bases outside the gene matches: 13. From germline, CDR1 is SGDLS and CDR2 YYNGEE. This CDR3 comprises 17 residues. This CDR3 is CASSGISLGQGPYGYTF. The CDR3 DNA reads TGTGCCAGCAGCGGGATCTCGCTGGGACAGGGCCCCTATGGCTACACCTTC.

The rearrangement links TRBV28 to TRBJ2-7; 7 bases map to TRBD2. The germline V gene has CDR1 MDHEN and CDR2 SYDVKM. Losses at the gene ends were 3 bases for V and 2 bases for J; bases not matched to a gene: 10. The CDR3 spans 16 residues. CDR3 sequence reads: CASSFFPSGTTYEQYF. DNA of the CDR3: TGTGCCAGCAGTTTTTTCCCTAGCGGCACTACCTACGAGCAGTACTTC.

The chain carries TRBV6-1 and TRBJ2-5; a weak D match, TRBD1 (7 bases). This CDR3 region has 15 residues. The V end lost 8 bases, the J end lost 6 bases, and 22 bases lay between the germline ends. Germline CDR1 MNHNS, CDR2 SASEGT. The CDR3 spells CASQRTGGKDKTQYF. Here the CDR3 DNA reads TGTGCCAGCCAACGGACAGGCGGGAAGGATAAGACCCAGTACTTC.

The chain uses TRBV19 and TRBJ1-2; tentatively, D is TRBD1 (6 bases). Germline-derived CDR1 and CDR2 are LNHDA and SQIVND (reference sequence). CDR3 length: 13 amino acids. The germline V and J ends were trimmed by 3 bases and 8 bases, with 13 bases remaining between them. In DNA form, the CDR3 reads TGTGCCAGTAGTATCTCAGGGGTCGGCGGCTACACCTTC. Translated: CASSISGVGGYTF. Looking up the rest from reference TRBV19 and TRBJ1-2 gives the full variable domain: DGGITQSPKYLFRKEGQNVTLSCEQNLNHDAMYWYRQDPGQGLRLIYYSQIVNDFQKGDIAEGYSVSREKKESFPLTVTSAQKNPTAFYLCASSISGVGGYTFGSGTRLTVV.

The chain uses TRBV19 and TRBJ2-2; the D gene is possibly TRBD2 (5 bases). Germline CDR1 and CDR2: LNHDA and SQIVND (reference sequence). The CDR3 has 14 amino acids. With 7 bases removed from V and 5 bases from J, the gap between germline ends came to 14 bases. CDR3 coding DNA: TGTGCCAGTAATCCTAAACGAGGGACCGGGGAGCTGTTTTTT. Translated, it gives CASNPKRGTGELFF.

The V call is TRBV29-1, the J call TRBJ2-1, with unresolved D. Germline-derived CDR1 and CDR2 are SQVTM and ANQGSEA. The CDR3 has 12 amino acids. V gave up 5 bases and J gave up 5 bases, with 10 bases separating them. CDR3 loop: CSVSRGNNEQFF. CDR3 bases: TGCAGCGTTTCCCGCGGAAACAATGAGCAGTTCTTC.

The chain recombines TRBV5-1 with TRBJ2-3; TRBD2 agrees at 8 bases. V was pared by 4 bases and J by 4 bases, with 11 bases of the junction left unmatched. The V gene's germline CDR1 is SGHRS and CDR2 YFSETQ. This CDR3 is 16 amino acids long. DNA for the CDR3: TGCGCCAGCAGCGACCCCGGGACTAGGAAGGCAGATACGCAGTATTTT. Protein: CASSDPGTRKADTQYF.

This clone was observed a single time. This chain connects TRBV6-5 to TRBJ2-7; 9 bases line up with TRBD1. V shed 2 bases and J 9 bases; nucleotides not matched to a gene: 11. CDR3 length equals 15 residues. Germline V gene sequence: CDR1 MNHEY, CDR2 SVGAGI. The CDR3 loop is CASSYTSGQGSVQYF. The CDR3 region has the DNA TGTGCCAGCAGTTACACATCGGGACAGGGAAGTGTGCAGTACTTC.

This chain joins TRBV7-9 and TRBJ2-7; no clear D gene. CDR1 is SEHNR and CDR2 is FQNEAQ in the germline V gene (reference sequence). The CDR3 extends over 14 amino acids. Trimming removed 9 bases at V and 2 bases at J, with 17 bases between. CDR3 region: CASTVGLKTYEQYF. The CDR3 coding sequence is TGTGCCAGTACGGTTGGGCTTAAGACCTACGAGCAGTACTTC.

This sequence joins TRBV7-8 and TRBJ2-2, with 7 bases lining up with TRBD2. The CDR3 loop spans 17 amino acids. With V trimmed by 4 bases and J by 7 bases, 15 bases remained unmatched. CDR1 SGHVS and CDR2 FQNEAQ come from the germline V gene. The CDR3 DNA reads as TGTGCCAGCAGCTACGACGCGAGACTAGCCGTAAACGGGGAGCTGTTTTTT. Translated, it gives CASSYDARLAVNGELFF.

The chain uses TRBV4-2 and TRBJ2-7; 13 bases align to TRBD2. Germline V gives CDR1 LGHNA, CDR2 YNFKEQ. The CDR3 loop spans 16 amino acids. The V gene end was trimmed by 4 bases and the J gene end by 0 bases; junction bases not matched to a gene: 3. Written as DNA, the CDR3 is TGTGCCAGCAGCCCTGGGACTAGCGGGATCTCCTACGAGCAGTACTTC. This encodes CASSPGTSGISYEQYF.